The sequence of this T cell receptor (beta chain) was determined in a study of blood T cell repertoires in COVID-19. Assay: immunoSEQ multiplex PCR; the TCRdb copy retains only in-frame clones and omits some. Among fewer than 120,000 clones listed, over 60% were seen once. This CDR3 has 16 amino acids. Germline trimming cut 5 bases from V and 5 bases from J; bases unmatched to any gene: 9. CDR1 and CDR2 from the germline V gene are MNHEY and SMNVEV (reference sequence). This clonotype was obtained from a woman over 75 with active or convalescent COVID-19. Sequencing was carried out using peripheral blood. The rearrangement links TRBV27 to TRBJ2-1; the match to TRBD2 covers 10 bases. CDR3 in amino acids: CASSQLAGNGNNEQFF. The CDR3 DNA is TGTGCCAGCAGTCAACTAGCGGGAAACGGTAACAATGAGCAGTTCTTC.